The rows below give T cell receptor beta chains drawn from one sample of a study of T cell responses to AZD1222 COVID-19 vaccine. Sequencing used immunoSEQ multiplex PCR; TCRdb keeps in-frame clones, though not all of them. The sample holds 120,000 to 150,000 clones; approximately 90% are singletons and the top ten take around 5%. This sample comprised peripheral blood, obtained on day 0 of AZD1222 vaccination. The receptors derive from an adult in good health. Both conserved end residues are part of each CDR3. The D gene is left open where the match is weak. Clone size is given for some rows only: seen once, a few or many times, or a class if the clone is expanded.

length	D	size	J	V	DNA	CDR3
17	-	-	TRBJ2-5	TRBV21-1	TGTGCCAGCAGCAAAGAGGAGGGGGGTCCCGACGAAGAGACCCAGTACTTC	CASSKEEGGPDEETQYF
11	-	-	TRBJ2-1	TRBV12-3/TRBV12-4	TGTGCCAGCAGTCTAGGGACCAAGCAATTCTTC	CASSLGTKQFF
15	TRBD2	-	TRBJ2-2	TRBV19	TGTGCCAGTAGTAGGTCGGGAGGGTATCCCGGGGAGCTGTTTTTT	CASSRSGGYPGELFF
13	-	-	TRBJ1-2	TRBV7-3	TGTGCCAGCAGCTGGGCCTCAGGGACTGGCTACACCTTC	CASSWASGTGYTF
17	-	-	TRBJ2-7	TRBV27	TGTGCCAGCAGTTTATGGGCTATGGGGCAGAGCTCCTACGAGCAGTACTTC	CASSLWAMGQSSYEQYF
15	TRBD2	-	TRBJ2-1	TRBV6-2/TRBV6-3	TGTGCCAGCAGCCGAGGACTAGCGGGAGGGATTGAGCAGTTCTTC	CASSRGLAGGIEQFF
14	-	-	TRBJ1-1	TRBV19	TGTGCCAGTAGTTACCGGGACATGAACACTGAAGCTTTCTTT	CASSYRDMNTEAFF
14	-	-	TRBJ2-7	TRBV6-2/TRBV6-3	TGTGCCAGCAGTTACCCCCCTCTAACGTACGAGCAGTACTTC	CASSYPPLTYEQYF
14	-	-	TRBJ1-1	TRBV2	TGTGCCAGCAGTGAAGCGCGTATGAACACTGAAGCTTTCTTT	CASSEARMNTEAFF
15	TRBD1	-	TRBJ2-1	TRBV7-9	TGTGCCAGCAGCTTACCAACAGGGGGCGAAGGTGAGCAGTTCTTC	CASSLPTGGEGEQFF
16	TRBD2	-	TRBJ2-7	TRBV10-3	TGTGCCATCAGTTTTCCCGGACTAGCGGGAGCTGGCGAGCAGTACTTC	CAISFPGLAGAGEQYF
16	-	-	TRBJ2-2	TRBV5-4	TGTGCCAGCAGCTCTCGGACAGTGGCGAACACCGGGGAGCTGTTTTTT	CASSSRTVANTGELFF
11	-	-	TRBJ1-2	TRBV27	TGTGCCAGCAGTAGTTCGACGTCGCTCACCTTC	CASSSSTSLTF
12	-	-	TRBJ1-5	TRBV6-6	TGTGCCAGCAGTTACCGAGTGATGCCCCAGCATTTT	CASSYRVMPQHF
14	-	-	TRBJ1-2	TRBV18	TGTGCCAGCTCACCGTCGGCAGGGTGGGATGGCTACACCTTC	CASSPSAGWDGYTF
15	-	-	TRBJ1-2	TRBV7-6	TGTGCCAGCAGCTTAGCGGAAGCAACGGGCTATGGCTACACCTTC	CASSLAEATGYGYTF
14	TRBD2	once	TRBJ2-3	TRBV11-3	TGTGCCAGCGGTTTAGCGGGAGTAGCAGATACGCAGTATTTT	CASGLAGVADTQYF
14	-	-	TRBJ2-1	TRBV27	TGTGCCAGCAGTTTTCGAGACTCCTACAATGAGCAGTTCTTC	CASSFRDSYNEQFF
12	-	-	TRBJ1-2	TRBV2	TGTGCCAGCAGTGAGTCAGTCTATGGCTACACCTTC	CASSESVYGYTF
15	-	-	TRBJ1-1	TRBV19	TGTGCCAGTAGCCCAAAATACACAGCGAACACTGAAGCTTTCTTT	CASSPKYTANTEAFF
14	-	-	TRBJ1-1	TRBV3-1/TRBV3-2	TGTGCCAGCAGCCAAATTGGCATGAACACTGAAGCTTTCTTT	CASSQIGMNTEAFF
11	-	-	TRBJ2-7	TRBV19	TGTGCCAGTAGTACCGGAATCGAGCAGTACTTC	CASSTGIEQYF
15	-	-	TRBJ2-1	TRBV19	TGTGCCAGTAGTATAGGGGGGTCTGAATTCGATGAGCAGTTCTTC	CASSIGGSEFDEQFF
13	-	once	TRBJ1-4	TRBV10-3	TGTGCCATCAGTGAGGGGGGTAATGAAAAACTGTTTTTT	CAISEGGNEKLFF
13	TRBD1	once	TRBJ1-3	TRBV18	TGTGCCAGCTCACCGGGCAGGGGGAACACCATATATTTT	CASSPGRGNTIYF
18	TRBD1	-	TRBJ1-2	TRBV25-1	TGTGCCAGCAGTGAAAAGGGGGGACAGGGCCGAACGAACTATGGCTACACCTTC	CASSEKGGQGRTNYGYTF
15	-	-	TRBJ2-7	TRBV30	TGTGCCTGGAGTGTTATGGTTGACAGACCCTACGAGCAGTACTTC	CAWSVMVDRPYEQYF
14	-	-	TRBJ2-2	TRBV30	TGTGCCTGGAGTGTCCCCCGGGGGATCGGGGAGCTGTTTTTT	CAWSVPRGIGELFF
14	-	-	TRBJ2-5	TRBV28	TGTGCCAGCATCAGCTCCCCGGACAGAGAGACCCAGTACTTC	CASISSPDRETQYF
17	-	-	TRBJ1-5	TRBV19	TGTGCCAGTAGTAGAGCCCAACAGGGAATGGGCAATCAGCCCCAGCATTTT	CASSRAQQGMGNQPQHF
13	TRBD1	-	TRBJ1-5	TRBV7-2	TGTGCCAGCAGCATCACAGGGGATCAGCCCCAGCATTTT	CASSITGDQPQHF